This is a list of T cell receptor beta chains from one sample in a study of T cell responses to AZD1222 COVID-19 vaccine. TCRdb's table, derived via immunoSEQ multiplex PCR, lists solely in-frame clones and lacks some. The table records around 69,000 clones, nearly 90% of them present only once. The sample in question was peripheral blood, obtained on day 0 of AZD1222 vaccination. These receptor sequences come from an adult in good health. Both conserved end residues are part of each CDR3. Each record gives: V gene, clone size, J gene, D gene, CDR3 DNA, CDR3 protein. D genes are given only for firm matches. Clone size is shown for a subset of rows, as once, few, many or a class of expanded clone.

v_call: TRBV24-1; clone_size: .; j_call: TRBJ2-3; d_call: .; cdr3_nt: TGTGCCACCGGCAGGGGCCAAGGGACAGATACGCAGTATTTT; cdr3_aa: CATGRGQGTDTQYF
v_call: TRBV14; clone_size: .; j_call: TRBJ1-6; d_call: .; cdr3_nt: TGTGCCAGCAGCCAAGTCCGTTCACCCCTCCACTTT; cdr3_aa: CASSQVRSPLHF
v_call: TRBV7-9; clone_size: once; j_call: TRBJ1-5; d_call: .; cdr3_nt: TGTGCCAGCAGCCTAGGAGGTACAGGAAATCAGCCCCAGCATTTT; cdr3_aa: CASSLGGTGNQPQHF
v_call: TRBV12-3/TRBV12-4; clone_size: .; j_call: TRBJ1-2; d_call: TRBD1; cdr3_nt: TGTGCCAGCAGTCGACAGGGGAAAAGTGGCTACACCTTC; cdr3_aa: CASSRQGKSGYTF
v_call: TRBV11-2; clone_size: .; j_call: TRBJ1-2; d_call: .; cdr3_nt: TGTGCCAGCAGAGGGGGGGCGTGGGGCTACACCTTC; cdr3_aa: CASRGGAWGYTF
v_call: TRBV12-3/TRBV12-4; clone_size: .; j_call: TRBJ1-1; d_call: .; cdr3_nt: TGTGCCAGCAGTTCCCTGGGGTCTGAAGCTTTCTTT; cdr3_aa: CASSSLGSEAFF
v_call: TRBV3-1/TRBV3-2; clone_size: .; j_call: TRBJ2-1; d_call: TRBD2; cdr3_nt: TGTGCCAGCAGCCAAGGCGGGAGTAGCTACAATGAGCAGTTCTTC; cdr3_aa: CASSQGGSSYNEQFF
v_call: TRBV5-1; clone_size: once; j_call: TRBJ1-6; d_call: .; cdr3_nt: TGCGCCAGCAGCTTGGCCTGGCACCGGAATTCACCCCTCCACTTT; cdr3_aa: CASSLAWHRNSPLHF
v_call: TRBV15; clone_size: .; j_call: TRBJ1-5; d_call: TRBD1; cdr3_nt: TGTGCCACCAGAGATGGGGCAGGGGGTACTTTTCAGCCCCAGCATTTT; cdr3_aa: CATRDGAGGTFQPQHF
v_call: TRBV2; clone_size: .; j_call: TRBJ1-1; d_call: .; cdr3_nt: TGTGCCAGCAGGCAGGGGAACACTGAAGCTTTCTTT; cdr3_aa: CASRQGNTEAFF
v_call: TRBV6-6; clone_size: .; j_call: TRBJ1-5; d_call: TRBD1; cdr3_nt: TGTGCCAGCAGTCTATCGGGACAGGGTTTCTATAGCAATCAGCCCCAGCATTTT; cdr3_aa: CASSLSGQGFYSNQPQHF
v_call: TRBV14; clone_size: .; j_call: TRBJ1-1; d_call: TRBD1; cdr3_nt: TGTGCCAGCAGCCCAGACTGGGACAGGCAGAACACTGAAGCTTTCTTT; cdr3_aa: CASSPDWDRQNTEAFF
v_call: TRBV5-5; clone_size: .; j_call: TRBJ2-3; d_call: TRBD1; cdr3_nt: TGTGCCAGCAGCGGACAGGGGGCGCGGGGAGATACGCAGTATTTT; cdr3_aa: CASSGQGARGDTQYF
v_call: TRBV28; clone_size: .; j_call: TRBJ1-2; d_call: .; cdr3_nt: TGTGCCAGCAGTCCCAGGGGCACGGGCTACACCTTC; cdr3_aa: CASSPRGTGYTF
v_call: TRBV18; clone_size: .; j_call: TRBJ2-2; d_call: .; cdr3_nt: TGTGCCAGCTCACCGGGACGGTCACCAAGCGCCGGGGAGCTGTTTTTT; cdr3_aa: CASSPGRSPSAGELFF
v_call: TRBV6-5; clone_size: .; j_call: TRBJ1-4; d_call: .; cdr3_nt: TGTGCCAGCAGTTACGCCTATAGAGCAACTAATGAAAAACTGTTTTTT; cdr3_aa: CASSYAYRATNEKLFF
v_call: TRBV28; clone_size: .; j_call: TRBJ2-6; d_call: .; cdr3_nt: TGTGCCAGCAGTTCAGTTGGACCTCTCGAGGCCAACGTCCTGACTTTC; cdr3_aa: CASSSVGPLEANVLTF
v_call: TRBV24-1; clone_size: .; j_call: TRBJ2-2; d_call: .; cdr3_nt: TGTGCCACCAGTGATTCAGGGTATCCCGGGGAGCTGTTTTTT; cdr3_aa: CATSDSGYPGELFF
v_call: TRBV2; clone_size: .; j_call: TRBJ2-2; d_call: .; cdr3_nt: TGTGCCAGCAGTGTTCTTAAGAACACCGGGGAGCTGTTTTTT; cdr3_aa: CASSVLKNTGELFF
v_call: TRBV6-5; clone_size: once; j_call: TRBJ2-1; d_call: TRBD2; cdr3_nt: TGTGCCAGCAGTTACTGGGCGGGAGTAAGCAATGAGCAGTTCTTC; cdr3_aa: CASSYWAGVSNEQFF
v_call: TRBV11-2; clone_size: few; j_call: TRBJ1-4; d_call: TRBD1; cdr3_nt: TGTGCCAGCAGCTTAGGCTCTGGGACAGTGGATGAAAAACTGTTTTTT; cdr3_aa: CASSLGSGTVDEKLFF
v_call: TRBV4-2; clone_size: .; j_call: TRBJ1-2; d_call: .; cdr3_nt: TGTGCCAGCAGCCAAGGGGGGGCTTACTATGGCTACACCTTC; cdr3_aa: CASSQGGAYYGYTF
v_call: TRBV5-6; clone_size: .; j_call: TRBJ1-5; d_call: .; cdr3_nt: TGTGCCAGCAGCTTAGAGGGTAGCAATCAGCCCCAGCATTTT; cdr3_aa: CASSLEGSNQPQHF
v_call: TRBV30; clone_size: .; j_call: TRBJ2-2; d_call: TRBD1; cdr3_nt: TGTGCCTGGAGTGTAAACGGACAGGGGAGGAGTAGAAACACCGGGGAGCTGTTTTTT; cdr3_aa: CAWSVNGQGRSRNTGELFF
v_call: TRBV19; clone_size: .; j_call: TRBJ2-3; d_call: TRBD2; cdr3_nt: TGTGCCAGTAGTATAACCTATAGCGGGGGCGGCACAGATACGCAGTATTTT; cdr3_aa: CASSITYSGGGTDTQYF
v_call: TRBV20-1; clone_size: .; j_call: TRBJ2-5; d_call: .; cdr3_nt: TGCAGTGCTTCCCCAGAGACCCAGTACTTC; cdr3_aa: CSASPETQYF